Described below is a single T cell receptor beta chain sequence and its context. Its antigen is not identified. The sample comes from a study of CD8+ T cells in alopecia areata. Study context: Treatment comprised oral tofacitinib, 5 to 10 mg twice daily, in treated patients. Tofacitinib exposure lasted 6 to 18 months, followed by 6 months off drug.

Findings and limits, study-wide: Normal scalp had lower clonality than lesional scalp, with alopecia totalis/universalis lesions showing this most strongly.

Extracted RNA was reverse transcribed, and the resulting cDNA served as sequencing template. The method was immunoSEQ multiplex PCR; TCRdb's version includes in-frame clones alone and lacks a portion of them. The profile shows about 150,000 clones, roughly 50% of them singletons. This TCR derives from a human donor with alopecia areata. Material: CD4+ T cells sorted from blood, obtained at week 0.

DNA for the CDR3: TGTGCCAGCAGGGGAGAATCTGAAGCTTTCTTT. Encoded protein: CASRGESEAFF. V is TRBV5-6 and J is TRBJ1-1; no reliable D call. The V end was cut by 5 bases, the J end by 6 bases, with 8 bases between. The V gene's germline CDR1 is SGHDT and CDR2 YYEEEE. This CDR3 has 11 amino acids.